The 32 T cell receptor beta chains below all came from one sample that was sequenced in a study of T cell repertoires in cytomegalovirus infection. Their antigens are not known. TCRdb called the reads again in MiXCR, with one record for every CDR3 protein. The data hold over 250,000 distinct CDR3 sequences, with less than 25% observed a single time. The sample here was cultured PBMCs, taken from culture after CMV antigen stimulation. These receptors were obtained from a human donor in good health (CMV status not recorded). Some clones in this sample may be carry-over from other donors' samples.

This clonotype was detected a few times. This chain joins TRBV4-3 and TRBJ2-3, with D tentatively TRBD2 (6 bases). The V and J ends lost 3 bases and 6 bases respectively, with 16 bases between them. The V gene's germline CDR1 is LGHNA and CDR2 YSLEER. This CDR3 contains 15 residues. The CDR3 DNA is TGCGCCAGCAGCCACGGGGGAACGGAGTGGGATACGCAGTATTTT. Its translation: CASSHGGTEWDTQYF.

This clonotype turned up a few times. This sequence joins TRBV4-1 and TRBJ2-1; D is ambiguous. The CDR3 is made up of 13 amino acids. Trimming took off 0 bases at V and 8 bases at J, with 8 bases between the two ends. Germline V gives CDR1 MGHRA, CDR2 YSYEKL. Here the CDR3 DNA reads TGCGCCAGCAGCCAAGATGGGATCGATGAGCAGTTCTTC. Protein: CASSQDGIDEQFF.

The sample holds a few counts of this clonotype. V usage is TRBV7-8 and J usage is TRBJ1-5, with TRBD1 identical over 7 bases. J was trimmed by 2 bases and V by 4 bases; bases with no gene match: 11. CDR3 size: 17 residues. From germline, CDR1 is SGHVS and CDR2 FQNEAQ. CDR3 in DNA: TGTGCCAGCAGCTCCTCGGCAGGGGGTACGGGCAATCAGCCCCAGCATTTT. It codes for CASSSSAGGTGNQPQHF.

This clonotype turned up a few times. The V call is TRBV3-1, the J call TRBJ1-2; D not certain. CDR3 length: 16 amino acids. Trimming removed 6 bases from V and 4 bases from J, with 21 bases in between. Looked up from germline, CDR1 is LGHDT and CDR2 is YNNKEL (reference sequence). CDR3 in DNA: TGTGCCAGCAGTACTATGGGAATGAGTGGCACCTATGGCTACACCTTC. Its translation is CASSTMGMSGTYGYTF.

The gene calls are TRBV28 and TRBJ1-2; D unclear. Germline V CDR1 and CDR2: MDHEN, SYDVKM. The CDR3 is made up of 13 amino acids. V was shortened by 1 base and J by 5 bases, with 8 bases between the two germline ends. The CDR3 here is CASSLSAPYGYTF. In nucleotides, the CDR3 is TGTGCCAGCAGTTTATCGGCCCCGTATGGCTACACCTTC.

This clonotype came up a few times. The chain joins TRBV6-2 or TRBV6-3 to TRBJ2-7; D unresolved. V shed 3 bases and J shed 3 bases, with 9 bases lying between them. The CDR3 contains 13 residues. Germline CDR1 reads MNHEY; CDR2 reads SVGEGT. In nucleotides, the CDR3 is TGTGCCAGCAGTTATGGAGTACGCTACGAGCAGTACGTC. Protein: CASSYGVRYEQYV.

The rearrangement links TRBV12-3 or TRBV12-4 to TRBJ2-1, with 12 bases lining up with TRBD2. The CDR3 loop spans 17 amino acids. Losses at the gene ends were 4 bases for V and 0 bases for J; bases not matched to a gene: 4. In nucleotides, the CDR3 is TGTGCCAGCAGTTCCCTGGGACTAGCGGGCTCCTACAATGAGCAGTTCTTC. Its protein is CASSSLGLAGSYNEQFF.

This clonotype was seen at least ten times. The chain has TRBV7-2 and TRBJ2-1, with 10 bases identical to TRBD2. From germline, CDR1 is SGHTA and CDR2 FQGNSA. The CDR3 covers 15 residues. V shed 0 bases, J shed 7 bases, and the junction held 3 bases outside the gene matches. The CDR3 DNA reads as TGTGCCAGCAGCTTAGCGACTAGCGGGCCGAATGAGCAGTTCTTC. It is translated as CASSLATSGPNEQFF. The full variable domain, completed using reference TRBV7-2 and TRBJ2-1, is GAGVSQSPSNKVTEKGKDVELRCDPISGHTALYWYRQSLGQGLEFLIYFQGNSAPDKSGLPSDRFSAERTGGSVSTLTIQRTQQEDSAVYLCASSLATSGPNEQFFGPGTRLTVL.

CDR3: CASSLGPLEQFF. DNA for the CDR3: TGTGCCAGCAGCTTAGGACCTCTCGAGCAGTTCTTC. The gene calls are TRBV7-6 and TRBJ2-1; no definite D call. The germline V and J ends were trimmed by 1 base and 10 bases, with 8 bases remaining between them. CDR1 SGHVS and CDR2 FNYEAQ come from the germline V gene. The CDR3 contains 12 residues.

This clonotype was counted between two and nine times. The CDR3 DNA follows: TGTGCCAGCAGTTACGCAAGACACGCGACTAGCGGAGGGGGAAGCTCCTACAATGAGCAGTTCTTC. Translating it yields CASSYARHATSGGGSSYNEQFF. The chain carries TRBV6-2 or TRBV6-3 and TRBJ2-1; 9 bases are shared with TRBD2. The trim removed 2 bases at V and 0 bases at J, leaving 20 bases unmatched. In germline, CDR1 is MNHEY, CDR2 SVGEGT. This CDR3 has 22 amino acids.

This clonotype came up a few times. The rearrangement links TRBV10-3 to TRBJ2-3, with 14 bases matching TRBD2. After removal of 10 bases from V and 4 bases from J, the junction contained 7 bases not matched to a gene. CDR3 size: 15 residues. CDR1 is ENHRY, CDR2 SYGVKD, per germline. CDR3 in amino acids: CATGGTSGRSDTQYF. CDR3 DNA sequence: TGTGCCACAGGGGGGACTAGCGGGAGATCAGATACGCAGTATTTT.

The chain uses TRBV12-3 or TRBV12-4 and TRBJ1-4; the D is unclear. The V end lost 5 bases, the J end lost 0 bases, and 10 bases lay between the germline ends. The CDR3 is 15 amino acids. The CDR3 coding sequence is TGTGCCAGCAGTCCAGACACATCAACTAATGAAAAACTGTTTTTT. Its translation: CASSPDTSTNEKLFF.

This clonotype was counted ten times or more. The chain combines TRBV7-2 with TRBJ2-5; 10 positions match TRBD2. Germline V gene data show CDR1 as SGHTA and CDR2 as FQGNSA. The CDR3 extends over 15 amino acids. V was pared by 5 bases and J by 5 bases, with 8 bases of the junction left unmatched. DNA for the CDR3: TGTGCCAGCAGCCTGAGCGGGAGGGCCGGGGAGACCCAGTACTTC. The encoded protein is CASSLSGRAGETQYF.

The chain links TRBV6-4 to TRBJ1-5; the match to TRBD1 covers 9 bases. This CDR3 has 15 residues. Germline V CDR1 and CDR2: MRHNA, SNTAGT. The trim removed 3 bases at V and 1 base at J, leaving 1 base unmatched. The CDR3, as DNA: TGTGCCAGCAGTGAAACAGGGGGCAGCAATCAGCCCCAGCATTTT. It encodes CASSETGGSNQPQHF.

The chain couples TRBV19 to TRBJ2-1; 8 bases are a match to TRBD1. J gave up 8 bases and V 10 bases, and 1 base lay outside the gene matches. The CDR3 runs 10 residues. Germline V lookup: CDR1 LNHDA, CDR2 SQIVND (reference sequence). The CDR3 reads CATDRDEQFF. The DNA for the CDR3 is TGTGCCACGGACAGGGATGAGCAGTTCTTC.

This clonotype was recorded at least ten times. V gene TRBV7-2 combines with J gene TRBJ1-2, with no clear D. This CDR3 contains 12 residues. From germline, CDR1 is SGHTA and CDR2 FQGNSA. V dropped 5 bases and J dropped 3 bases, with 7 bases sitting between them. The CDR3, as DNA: TGTGCCAGCAGCCGAACAGACTATGGCTACACCTTC. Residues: CASSRTDYGYTF.

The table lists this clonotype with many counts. The CDR3 spells CASSTGLADSSYNEQFF. CDR3 DNA sequence: TGTGCCAGCAGCACGGGACTAGCGGATAGCTCCTACAATGAGCAGTTCTTC. The V gene is TRBV7-2, the J gene TRBJ2-1; 11 bases match TRBD2. Germline assignment: CDR1 SGHTA and CDR2 FQGNSA. The V segment lost 5 bases and the J segment 0 bases; nucleotides outside the gene matches: 6. This CDR3 is 17 amino acids long.

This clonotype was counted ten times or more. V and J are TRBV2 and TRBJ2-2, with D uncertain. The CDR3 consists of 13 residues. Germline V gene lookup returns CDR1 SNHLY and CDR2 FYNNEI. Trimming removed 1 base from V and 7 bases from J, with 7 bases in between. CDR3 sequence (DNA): TGTGCCAGCAGTGAAGGGGCCGGCGGGGAGCTGTTTTTT. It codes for CASSEGAGGELFF.

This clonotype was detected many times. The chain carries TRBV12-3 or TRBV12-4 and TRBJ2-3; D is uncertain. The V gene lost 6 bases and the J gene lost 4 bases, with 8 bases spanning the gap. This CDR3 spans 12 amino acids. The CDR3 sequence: CASRRVADTQYF. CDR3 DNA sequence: TGTGCCAGCAGACGGGTTGCAGATACGCAGTATTTT.

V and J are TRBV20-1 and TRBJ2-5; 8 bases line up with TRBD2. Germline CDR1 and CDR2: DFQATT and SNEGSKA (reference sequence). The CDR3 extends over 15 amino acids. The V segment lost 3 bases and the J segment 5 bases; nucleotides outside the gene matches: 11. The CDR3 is CSASQPKRERETQYF. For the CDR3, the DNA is TGCAGTGCTAGCCAACCCAAGCGGGAGCGGGAGACCCAGTACTTC.

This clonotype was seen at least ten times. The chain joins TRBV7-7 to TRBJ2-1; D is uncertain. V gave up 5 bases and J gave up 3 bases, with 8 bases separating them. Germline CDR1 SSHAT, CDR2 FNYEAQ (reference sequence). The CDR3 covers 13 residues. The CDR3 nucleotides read TGTGCCAGCAGCCCCACTAACTACAATGAGCAGTTCTTC. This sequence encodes CASSPTNYNEQFF.

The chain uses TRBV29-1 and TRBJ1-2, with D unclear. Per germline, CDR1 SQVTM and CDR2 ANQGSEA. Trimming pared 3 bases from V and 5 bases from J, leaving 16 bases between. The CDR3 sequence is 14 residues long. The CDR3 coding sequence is TGCAGCGTTGAGGGGAGCGGGTCGGGATATGGCTACACCTTC. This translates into CSVEGSGSGYGYTF.

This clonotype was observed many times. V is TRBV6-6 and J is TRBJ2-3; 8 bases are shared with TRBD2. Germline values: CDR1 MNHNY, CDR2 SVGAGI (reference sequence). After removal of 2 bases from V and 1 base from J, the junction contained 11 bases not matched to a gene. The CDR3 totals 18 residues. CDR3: CASSYPFFLREGTDTQYF. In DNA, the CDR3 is TGTGCCAGCAGTTACCCATTCTTTTTGCGGGAGGGCACAGATACGCAGTATTTT.

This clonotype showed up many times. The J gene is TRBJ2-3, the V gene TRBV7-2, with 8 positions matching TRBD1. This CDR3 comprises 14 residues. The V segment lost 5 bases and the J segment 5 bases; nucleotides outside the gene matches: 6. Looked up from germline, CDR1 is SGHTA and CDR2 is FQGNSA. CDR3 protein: CASSPGQAVDTQYF. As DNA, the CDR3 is TGTGCCAGCAGCCCGGGACAGGCAGTAGATACGCAGTATTTT.

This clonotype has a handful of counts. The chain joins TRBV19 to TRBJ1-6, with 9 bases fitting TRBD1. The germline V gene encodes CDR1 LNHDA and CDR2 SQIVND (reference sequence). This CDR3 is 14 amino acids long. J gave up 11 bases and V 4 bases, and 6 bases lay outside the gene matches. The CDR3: CASSRPGQGTPLHF. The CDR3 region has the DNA TGTGCCAGTAGTAGACCGGGACAGGGTACACCCCTCCACTTT.

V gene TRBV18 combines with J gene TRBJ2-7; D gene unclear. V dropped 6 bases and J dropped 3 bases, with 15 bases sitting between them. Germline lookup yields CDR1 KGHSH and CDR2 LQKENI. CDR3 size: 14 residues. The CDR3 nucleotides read TGTGCCAGCTCGACCAGCTCGGGTTTCTACGAGCAGTACGTC. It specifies CASSTSSGFYEQYV.

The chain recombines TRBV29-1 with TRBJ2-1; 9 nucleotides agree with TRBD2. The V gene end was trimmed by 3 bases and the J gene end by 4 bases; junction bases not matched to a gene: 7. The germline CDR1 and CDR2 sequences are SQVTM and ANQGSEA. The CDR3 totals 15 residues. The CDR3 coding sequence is TGCAGCGTTGAGAGTAGCGGGAGTGGTTACAATGAGCAGTTCTTC. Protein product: CSVESSGSGYNEQFF.

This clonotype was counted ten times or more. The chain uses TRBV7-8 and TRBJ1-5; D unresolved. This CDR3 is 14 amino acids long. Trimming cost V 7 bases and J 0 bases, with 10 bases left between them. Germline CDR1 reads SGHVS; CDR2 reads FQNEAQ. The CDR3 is CASTSDGSNQPQHF. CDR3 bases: TGTGCCAGCACGTCGGACGGTAGCAATCAGCCCCAGCATTTT. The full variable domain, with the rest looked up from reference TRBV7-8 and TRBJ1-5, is GAGVSQSPRYKVAKRGQDVALRCDPISGHVSLFWYQQALGQGPEFLTYFQNEAQLDKSGLPSDRFFAERPEGSVSTLKIQRTQQEDSAVYLCASTSDGSNQPQHFGDGTRLSIL.

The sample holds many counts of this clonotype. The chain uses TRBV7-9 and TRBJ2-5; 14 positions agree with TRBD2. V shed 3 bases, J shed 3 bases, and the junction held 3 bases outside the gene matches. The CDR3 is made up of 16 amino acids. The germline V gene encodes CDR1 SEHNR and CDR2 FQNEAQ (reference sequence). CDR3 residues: CASSLTSGRAKETQYF. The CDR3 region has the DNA TGTGCCAGCAGCTTGACTAGCGGGAGGGCGAAAGAGACCCAGTACTTC.

CDR3 DNA: TGTGCCAGCAGTTACTCCCAGAGGGACGGTGAGCAGTTCTTC. Its protein product is CASSYSQRDGEQFF. The chain joins TRBV6-6 to TRBJ2-1; D tentatively reads TRBD1 or TRBD2 (5 bases each). Germline V gene data show CDR1 as MNHNY and CDR2 as SVGAGI (reference sequence). Trimming stripped 0 bases from V and 9 bases from J, with 12 bases between. The length of the CDR3 is 14 residues.

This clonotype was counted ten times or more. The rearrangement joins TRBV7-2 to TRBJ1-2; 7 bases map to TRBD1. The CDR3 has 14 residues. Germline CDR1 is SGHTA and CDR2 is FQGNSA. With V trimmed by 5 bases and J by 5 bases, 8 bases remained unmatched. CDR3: CASSGGTALYGYTF. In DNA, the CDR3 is TGTGCCAGCAGCGGCGGGACAGCTCTTTATGGCTACACCTTC.

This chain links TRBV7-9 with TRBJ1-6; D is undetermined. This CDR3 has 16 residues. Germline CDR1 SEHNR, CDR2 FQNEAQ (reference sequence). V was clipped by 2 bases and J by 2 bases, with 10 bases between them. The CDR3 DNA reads TGTGCCAGCAGCTTATCTGGATTCCCCTATAATTCACCCCTCCACTTT. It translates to CASSLSGFPYNSPLHF.